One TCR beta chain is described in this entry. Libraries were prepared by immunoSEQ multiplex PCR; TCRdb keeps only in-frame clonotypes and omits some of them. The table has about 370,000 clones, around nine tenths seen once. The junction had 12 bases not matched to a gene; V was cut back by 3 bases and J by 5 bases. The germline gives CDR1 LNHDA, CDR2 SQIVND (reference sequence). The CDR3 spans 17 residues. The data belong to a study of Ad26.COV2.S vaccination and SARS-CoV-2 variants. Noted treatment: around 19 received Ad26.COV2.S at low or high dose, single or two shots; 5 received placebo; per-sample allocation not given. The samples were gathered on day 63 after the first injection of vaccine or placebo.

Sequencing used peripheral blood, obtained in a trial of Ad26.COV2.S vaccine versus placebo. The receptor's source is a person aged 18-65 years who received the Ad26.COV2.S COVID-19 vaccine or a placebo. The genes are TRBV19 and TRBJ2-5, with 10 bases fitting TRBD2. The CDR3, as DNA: TGTGCCAGTAGTATTGCGGCTAGCGGGAGTGGCGGGGAGACCCAGTACTTC. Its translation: CASSIAASGSGGETQYF.